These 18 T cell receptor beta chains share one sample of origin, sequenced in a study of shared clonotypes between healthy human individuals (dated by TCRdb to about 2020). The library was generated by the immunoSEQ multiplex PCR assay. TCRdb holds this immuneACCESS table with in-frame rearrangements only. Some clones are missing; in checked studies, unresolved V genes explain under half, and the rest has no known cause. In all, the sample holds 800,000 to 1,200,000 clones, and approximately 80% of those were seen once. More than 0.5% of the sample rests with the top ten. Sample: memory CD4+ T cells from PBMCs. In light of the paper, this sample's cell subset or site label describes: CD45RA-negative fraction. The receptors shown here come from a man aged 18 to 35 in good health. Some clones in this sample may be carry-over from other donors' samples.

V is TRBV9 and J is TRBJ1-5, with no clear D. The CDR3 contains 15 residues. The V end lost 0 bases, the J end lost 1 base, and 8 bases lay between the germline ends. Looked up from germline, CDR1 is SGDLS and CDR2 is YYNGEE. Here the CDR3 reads CASSVEGLSNQPQHF. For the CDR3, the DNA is TGTGCCAGCAGCGTAGAAGGGCTGAGCAATCAGCCCCAGCATTTT.

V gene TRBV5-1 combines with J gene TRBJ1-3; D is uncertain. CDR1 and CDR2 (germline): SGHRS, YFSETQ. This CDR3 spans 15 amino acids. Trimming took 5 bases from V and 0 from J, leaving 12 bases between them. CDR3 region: CASSPDGGSGNTIYF. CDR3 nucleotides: TGCGCCAGCAGTCCTGACGGAGGCTCTGGAAACACCATATATTTT. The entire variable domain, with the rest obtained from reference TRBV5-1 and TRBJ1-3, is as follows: KAGVTQTPRYLIKTRGQQVTLSCSPISGHRSVSWYQQTPGQGLQFLFEYFSETQRNKGNFPGRFSGRQFSNSRSEMNVSTLELGDSALYLCASSPDGGSGNTIYFGEGSWLTVV.

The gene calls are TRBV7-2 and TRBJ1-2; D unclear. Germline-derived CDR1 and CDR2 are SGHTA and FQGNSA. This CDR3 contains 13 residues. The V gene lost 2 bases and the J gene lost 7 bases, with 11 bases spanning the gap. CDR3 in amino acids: CASSLQRDIGYTF. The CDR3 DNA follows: TGTGCCAGCAGCTTACAAAGAGATATTGGCTACACCTTC.

In nucleotides, the CDR3 is TGCAGCGTTATCGGGACAATGAACACCGGGGAGCTGTTTTTT. Protein sequence: CSVIGTMNTGELFF. The V gene is TRBV29-1, the J gene TRBJ2-2, with a possible D match to TRBD1 (6 bases). CDR1 and CDR2 (germline): SQVTM, ANQGSEA. Trimming shortened V by 5 bases and J by 1 base, and 11 bases separated the two germline ends. The CDR3 contains 14 residues.

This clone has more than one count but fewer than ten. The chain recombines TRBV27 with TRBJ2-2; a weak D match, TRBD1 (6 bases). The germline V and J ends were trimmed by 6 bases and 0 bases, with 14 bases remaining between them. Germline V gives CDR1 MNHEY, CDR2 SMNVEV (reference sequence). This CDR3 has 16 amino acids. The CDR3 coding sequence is TGTGCCAGCAGGGCGCTGGGGACAACGAACACCGGGGAGCTGTTTTTT. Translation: CASRALGTTNTGELFF.

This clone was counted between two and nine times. The CDR3 protein is CASSSTKEGEKLFF. DNA of the CDR3: TGTGCCAGCAGTTCTACAAAGGAAGGTGAAAAACTGTTTTTT. The chain joins TRBV28 to TRBJ1-4; D ambiguous. The CDR3 contains 14 residues. The germline CDR1 and CDR2 sequences are MDHEN and SYDVKM. V was clipped by 4 bases and J by 7 bases, with 13 bases between them.

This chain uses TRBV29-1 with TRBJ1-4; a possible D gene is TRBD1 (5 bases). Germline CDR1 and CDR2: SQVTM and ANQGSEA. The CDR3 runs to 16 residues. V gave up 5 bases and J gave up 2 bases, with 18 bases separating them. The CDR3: CSVPPAGLKTNEKLFF. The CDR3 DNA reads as TGCAGCGTTCCCCCAGCGGGGCTGAAGACTAATGAAAAACTGTTTTTT.

CDR3 protein: CASTPRGGGTDTQYF. The CDR3, as DNA: TGTGCCAGCACCCCACGGGGGGGAGGGACAGATACGCAGTATTTT. The genes are TRBV25-1 and TRBJ2-3, with 8 nucleotides matching TRBD2. Germline V gene lookup returns CDR1 MGHDK and CDR2 SYGVNS. CDR3 length equals 15 residues. The trim removed 7 bases at V and 3 bases at J, leaving 9 bases unmatched.

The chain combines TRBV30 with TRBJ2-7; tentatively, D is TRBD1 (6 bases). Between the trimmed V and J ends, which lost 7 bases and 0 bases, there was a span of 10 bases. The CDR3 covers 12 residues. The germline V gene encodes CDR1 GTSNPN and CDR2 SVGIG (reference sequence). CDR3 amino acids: CASTGSSYEQYF. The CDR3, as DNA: TGTGCCTCCACAGGGAGCTCCTACGAGCAGTACTTC.

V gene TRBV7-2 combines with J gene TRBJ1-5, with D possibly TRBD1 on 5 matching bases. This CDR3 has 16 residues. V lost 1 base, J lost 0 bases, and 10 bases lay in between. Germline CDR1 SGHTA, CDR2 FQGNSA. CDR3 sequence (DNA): TGTGCCAGCAGCTTAGGGGGGGGATATAGCAATCAGCCCCAGCATTTT. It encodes CASSLGGGYSNQPQHF.

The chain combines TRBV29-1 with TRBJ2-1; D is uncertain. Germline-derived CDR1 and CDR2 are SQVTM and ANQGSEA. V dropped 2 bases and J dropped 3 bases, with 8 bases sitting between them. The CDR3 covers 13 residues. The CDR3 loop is CSVESPVYNEQFF. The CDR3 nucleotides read TGCAGCGTTGAATCCCCCGTCTACAATGAGCAGTTCTTC.

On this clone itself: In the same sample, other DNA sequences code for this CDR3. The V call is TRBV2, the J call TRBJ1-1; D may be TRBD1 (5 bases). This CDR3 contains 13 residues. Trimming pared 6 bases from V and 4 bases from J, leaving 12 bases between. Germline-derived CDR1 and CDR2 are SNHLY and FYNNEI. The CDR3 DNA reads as TGTGCCAGCAGCCCTTCGAGGGGCACTGAAGCTTTCTTT. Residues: CASSPSRGTEAFF.

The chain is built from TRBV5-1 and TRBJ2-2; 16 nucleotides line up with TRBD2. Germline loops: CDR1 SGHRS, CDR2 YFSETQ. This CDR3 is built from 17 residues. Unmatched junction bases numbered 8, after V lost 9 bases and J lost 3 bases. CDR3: CATRPGLAGGYTGELFF. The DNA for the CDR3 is TGCGCCACCCGACCGGGACTAGCGGGAGGGTACACCGGGGAGCTGTTTTTT.

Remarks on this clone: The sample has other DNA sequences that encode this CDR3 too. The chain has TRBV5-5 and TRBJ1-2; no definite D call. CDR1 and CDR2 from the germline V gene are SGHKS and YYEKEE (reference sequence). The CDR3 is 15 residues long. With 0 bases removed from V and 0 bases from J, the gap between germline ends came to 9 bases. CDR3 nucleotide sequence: TGTGCCAGCAGCTTGGCAGGACCAACTAACTATGGCTACACCTTC. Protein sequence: CASSLAGPTNYGYTF.

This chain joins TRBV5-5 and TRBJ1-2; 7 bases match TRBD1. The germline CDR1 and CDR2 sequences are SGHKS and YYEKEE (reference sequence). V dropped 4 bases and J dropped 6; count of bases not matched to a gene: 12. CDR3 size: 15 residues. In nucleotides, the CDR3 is TGTGCCAGCAGCGTAGGGGGCGCAGGCGTAAATGGCTACACCTTC. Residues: CASSVGGAGVNGYTF.

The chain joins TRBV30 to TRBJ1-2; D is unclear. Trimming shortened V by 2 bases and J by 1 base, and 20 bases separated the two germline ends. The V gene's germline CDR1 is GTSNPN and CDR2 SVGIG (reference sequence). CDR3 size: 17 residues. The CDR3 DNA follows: TGTGCCTGGAGTCCTCAGCCATCAGACCCCTTTAACTATGGCTACACCTTC. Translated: CAWSPQPSDPFNYGYTF.

The CDR3 sequence is CASRSAGRDTGELFF. The CDR3 bases are TGTGCCAGCAGATCGGCAGGGAGAGACACCGGGGAGCTGTTTTTT. The rearrangement joins TRBV28 to TRBJ2-2; D may correspond to TRBD1 or TRBD2 (5 bases each). There are 15 residues in the CDR3. V was shortened by 6 bases and J by 3 bases, with 14 bases between the two germline ends. Germline V gene sequence: CDR1 MDHEN, CDR2 SYDVKM.

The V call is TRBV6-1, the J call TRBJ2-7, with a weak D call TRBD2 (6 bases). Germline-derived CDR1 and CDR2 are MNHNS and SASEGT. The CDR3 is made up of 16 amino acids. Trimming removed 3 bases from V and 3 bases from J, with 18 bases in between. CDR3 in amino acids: CASSDIQLALNYEQYF. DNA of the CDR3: TGTGCCAGCAGTGATATCCAACTAGCTCTAAACTACGAGCAGTACTTC.